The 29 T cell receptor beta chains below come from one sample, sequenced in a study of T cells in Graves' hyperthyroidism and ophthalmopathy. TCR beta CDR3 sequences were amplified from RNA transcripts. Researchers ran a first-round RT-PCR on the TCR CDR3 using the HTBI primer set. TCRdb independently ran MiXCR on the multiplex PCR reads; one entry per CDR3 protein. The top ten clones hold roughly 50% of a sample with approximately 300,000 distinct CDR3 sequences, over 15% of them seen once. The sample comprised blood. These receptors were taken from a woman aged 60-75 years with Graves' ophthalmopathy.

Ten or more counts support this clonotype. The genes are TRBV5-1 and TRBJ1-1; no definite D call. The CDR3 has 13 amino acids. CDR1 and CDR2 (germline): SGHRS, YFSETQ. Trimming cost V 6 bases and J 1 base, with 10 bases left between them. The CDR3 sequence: CASILAENTEAFF. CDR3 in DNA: TGCGCCAGCATCCTGGCAGAGAACACTGAAGCTTTCTTT.

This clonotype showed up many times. In nucleotides, the CDR3 is TGTGCCAGCAGCGTAATCGGGGGAAAGACTGAAGCTTTCTTT. Translated, it gives CASSVIGGKTEAFF. This chain links TRBV9 with TRBJ1-1; D possibly corresponds to TRBD1 (5 bases). Germline CDR1 and CDR2: SGDLS and YYNGEE. Trimming stripped 1 base from V and 5 bases from J, with 12 bases between. CDR3 length: 14 amino acids.

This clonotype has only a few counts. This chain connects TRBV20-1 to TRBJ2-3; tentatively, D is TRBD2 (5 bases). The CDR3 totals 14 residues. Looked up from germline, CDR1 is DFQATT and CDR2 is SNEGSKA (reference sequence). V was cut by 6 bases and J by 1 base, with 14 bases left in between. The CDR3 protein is CSALQAGGTDTQYF. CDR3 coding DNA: TGCAGTGCACTTCAGGCCGGGGGCACAGATACGCAGTATTTT.

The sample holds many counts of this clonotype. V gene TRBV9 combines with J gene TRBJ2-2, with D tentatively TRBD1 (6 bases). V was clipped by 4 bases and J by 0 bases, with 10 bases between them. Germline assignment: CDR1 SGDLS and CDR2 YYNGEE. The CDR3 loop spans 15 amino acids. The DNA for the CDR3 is TGTGCCAGCAGCCCCCAGGGGACGAACACCGGGGAGCTGTTTTTT. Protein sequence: CASSPQGTNTGELFF.

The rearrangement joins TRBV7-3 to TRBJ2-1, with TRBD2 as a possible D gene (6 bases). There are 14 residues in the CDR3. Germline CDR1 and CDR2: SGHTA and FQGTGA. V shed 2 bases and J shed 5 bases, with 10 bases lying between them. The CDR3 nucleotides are TGTGCCAGCAGCTTATCATCTAGCGACAATGAGCAGTTCTTC. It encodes CASSLSSSDNEQFF. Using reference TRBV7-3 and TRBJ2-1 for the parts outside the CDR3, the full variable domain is GAGVSQTPSNKVTEKGKYVELRCDPISGHTALYWYRQSLGQGPEFLIYFQGTGAADDSGLPNDRFFAVRPEGSVSTLKIQRTERGDSAVYLCASSLSSSDNEQFFGPGTRLTVL.

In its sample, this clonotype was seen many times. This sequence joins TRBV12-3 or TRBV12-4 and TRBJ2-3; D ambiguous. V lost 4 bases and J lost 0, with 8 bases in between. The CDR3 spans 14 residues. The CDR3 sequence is CASSSHGSTDTQYF. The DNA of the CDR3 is TGTGCCAGCAGTTCACACGGGAGCACAGATACGCAGTATTTT.

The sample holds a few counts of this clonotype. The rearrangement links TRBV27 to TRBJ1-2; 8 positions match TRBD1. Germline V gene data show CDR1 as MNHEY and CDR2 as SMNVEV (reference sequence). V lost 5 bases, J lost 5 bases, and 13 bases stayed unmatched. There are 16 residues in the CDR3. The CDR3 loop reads CASSPGAGQGGYGYTF. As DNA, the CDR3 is TGTGCCAGCAGTCCCGGGGCCGGACAGGGTGGATATGGCTACACCTTC.

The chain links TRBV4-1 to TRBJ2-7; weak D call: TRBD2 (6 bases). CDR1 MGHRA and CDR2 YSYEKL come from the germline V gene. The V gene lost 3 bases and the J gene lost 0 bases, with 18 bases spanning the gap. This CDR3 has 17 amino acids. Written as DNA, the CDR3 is TGCGCCAGCAGCCAGGTCACCAGCCGCGGGACCTCCTACGAGCAGTACTTC. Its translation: CASSQVTSRGTSYEQYF.

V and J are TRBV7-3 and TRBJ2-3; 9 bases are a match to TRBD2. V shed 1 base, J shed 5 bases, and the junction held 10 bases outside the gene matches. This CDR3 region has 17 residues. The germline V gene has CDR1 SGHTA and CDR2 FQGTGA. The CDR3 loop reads CASSLSPSGAGEDTQYF. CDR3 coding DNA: TGTGCCAGCAGCTTAAGCCCTAGCGGGGCCGGGGAAGATACGCAGTATTTT.

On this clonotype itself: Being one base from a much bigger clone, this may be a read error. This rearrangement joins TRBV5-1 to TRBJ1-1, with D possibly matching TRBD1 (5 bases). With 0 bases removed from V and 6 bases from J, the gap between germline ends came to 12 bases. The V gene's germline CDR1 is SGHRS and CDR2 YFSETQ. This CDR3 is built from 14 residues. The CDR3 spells CASSLDPGDAEAFF. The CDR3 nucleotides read TGCGCCAGCAGCTTGGATCCGGGGGACGCTGAAGCTTTCTTT.

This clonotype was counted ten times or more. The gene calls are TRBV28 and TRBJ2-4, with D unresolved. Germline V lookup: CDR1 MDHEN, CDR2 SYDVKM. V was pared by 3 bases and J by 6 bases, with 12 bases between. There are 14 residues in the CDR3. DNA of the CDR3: TGTGCCAGCAGTTTGAAGGACCCACGAAACATTCAGTACTTC. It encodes CASSLKDPRNIQYF.

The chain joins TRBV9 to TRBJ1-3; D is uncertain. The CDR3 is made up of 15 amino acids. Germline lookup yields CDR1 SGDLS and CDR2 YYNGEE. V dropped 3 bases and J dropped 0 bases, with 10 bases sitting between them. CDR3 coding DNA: TGTGCCAGCAGCGCCCATGTAAACTCTGGAAACACCATATATTTT. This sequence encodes CASSAHVNSGNTIYF. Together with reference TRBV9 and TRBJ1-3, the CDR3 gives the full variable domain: DSGVTQTPKHLITATGQRVTLRCSPRSGDLSVYWYQQSLDQGLQFLIQYYNGEERAKGNILERFSAQQFPDLHSELNLSSLELGDSALYFCASSAHVNSGNTIYFGEGSWLTVV.

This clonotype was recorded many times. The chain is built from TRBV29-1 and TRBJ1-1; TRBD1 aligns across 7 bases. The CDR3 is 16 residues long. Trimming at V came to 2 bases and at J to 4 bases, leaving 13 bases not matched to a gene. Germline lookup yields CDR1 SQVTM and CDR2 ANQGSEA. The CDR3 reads CSVEYLRQGVFTEAFF. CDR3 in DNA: TGCAGCGTTGAATACTTGCGACAGGGAGTGTTCACTGAAGCTTTCTTT.

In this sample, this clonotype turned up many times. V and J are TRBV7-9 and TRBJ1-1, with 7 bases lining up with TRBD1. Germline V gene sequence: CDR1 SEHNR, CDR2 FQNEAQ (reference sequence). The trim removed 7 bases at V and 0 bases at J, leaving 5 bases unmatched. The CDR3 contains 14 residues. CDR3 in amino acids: CASTPGQLNTEAFF. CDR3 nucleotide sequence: TGTGCCAGCACCCCGGGACAGCTGAACACTGAAGCTTTCTTT.

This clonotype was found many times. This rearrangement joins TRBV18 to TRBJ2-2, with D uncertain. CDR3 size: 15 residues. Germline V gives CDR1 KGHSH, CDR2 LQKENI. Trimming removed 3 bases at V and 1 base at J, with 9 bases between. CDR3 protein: CASSPLARNTGELFF. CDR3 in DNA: TGTGCCAGCTCACCCCTTGCAAGGAACACCGGGGAGCTGTTTTTT.

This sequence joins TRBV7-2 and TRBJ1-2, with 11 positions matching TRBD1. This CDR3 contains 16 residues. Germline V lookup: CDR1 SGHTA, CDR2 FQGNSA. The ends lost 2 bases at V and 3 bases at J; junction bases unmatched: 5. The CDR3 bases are TGTGCCAGCAGCTTATGGACAGGGGGCTCGGACTATGGCTACACCTTC. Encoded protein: CASSLWTGGSDYGYTF.

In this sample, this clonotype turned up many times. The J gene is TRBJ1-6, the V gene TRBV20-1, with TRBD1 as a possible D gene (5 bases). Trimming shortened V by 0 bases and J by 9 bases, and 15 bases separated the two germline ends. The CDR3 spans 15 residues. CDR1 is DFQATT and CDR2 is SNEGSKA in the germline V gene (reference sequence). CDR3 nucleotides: TGCAGTGCTAGAGATTTATCCCTTGGGGGTTCACCCCTCCACTTT. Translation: CSARDLSLGGSPLHF.

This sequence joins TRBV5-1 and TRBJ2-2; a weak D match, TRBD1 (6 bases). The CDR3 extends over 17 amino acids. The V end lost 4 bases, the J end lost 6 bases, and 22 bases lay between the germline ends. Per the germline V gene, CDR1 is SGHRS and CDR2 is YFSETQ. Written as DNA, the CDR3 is TGCGCCAGCAGCGTGGGGTCACACAGGGACGTCCCCGGGGAGCTGTTTTTT. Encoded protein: CASSVGSHRDVPGELFF. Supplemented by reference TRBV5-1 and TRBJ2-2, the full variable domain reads KAGVTQTPRYLIKTRGQQVTLSCSPISGHRSVSWYQQTPGQGLQFLFEYFSETQRNKGNFPGRFSGRQFSNSRSEMNVSTLELGDSALYLCASSVGSHRDVPGELFFGEGSRLTVL.

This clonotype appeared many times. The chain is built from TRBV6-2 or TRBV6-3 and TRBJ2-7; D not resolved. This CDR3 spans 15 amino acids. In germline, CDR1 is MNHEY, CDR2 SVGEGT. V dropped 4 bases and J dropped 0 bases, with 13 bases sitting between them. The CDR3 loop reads CASSFSRASSYEQYF. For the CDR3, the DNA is TGTGCCAGCAGTTTCAGTAGGGCAAGCTCCTACGAGCAGTACTTC.

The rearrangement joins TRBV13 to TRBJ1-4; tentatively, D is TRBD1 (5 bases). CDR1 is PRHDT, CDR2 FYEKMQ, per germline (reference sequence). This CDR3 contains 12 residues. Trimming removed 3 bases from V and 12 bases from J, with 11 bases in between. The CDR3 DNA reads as TGTGCCAGCAGCTTGGGGAGGGACGAACTGTTTTTT. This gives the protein CASSLGRDELFF.

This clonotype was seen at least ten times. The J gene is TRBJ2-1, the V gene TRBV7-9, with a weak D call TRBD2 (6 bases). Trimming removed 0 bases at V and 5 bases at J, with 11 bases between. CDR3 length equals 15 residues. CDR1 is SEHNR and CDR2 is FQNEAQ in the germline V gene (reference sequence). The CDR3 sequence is CASSLALGSDNEQFF. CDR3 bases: TGTGCCAGCAGCTTAGCGCTCGGGAGTGACAATGAGCAGTTCTTC.

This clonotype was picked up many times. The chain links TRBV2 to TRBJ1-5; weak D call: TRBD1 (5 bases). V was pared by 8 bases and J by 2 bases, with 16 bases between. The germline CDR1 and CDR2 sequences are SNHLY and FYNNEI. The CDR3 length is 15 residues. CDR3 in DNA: TGTGCCAGCGACCAGGGCAGGGTGGGCAATCAGCCCCAGCATTTT. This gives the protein CASDQGRVGNQPQHF.

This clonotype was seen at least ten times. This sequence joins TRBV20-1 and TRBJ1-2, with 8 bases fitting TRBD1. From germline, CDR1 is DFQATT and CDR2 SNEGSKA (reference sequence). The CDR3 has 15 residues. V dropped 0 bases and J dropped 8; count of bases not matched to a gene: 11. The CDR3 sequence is CSARDSGQDSRGYTF. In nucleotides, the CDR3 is TGCAGTGCTAGAGATTCGGGACAGGATTCACGGGGCTACACCTTC.

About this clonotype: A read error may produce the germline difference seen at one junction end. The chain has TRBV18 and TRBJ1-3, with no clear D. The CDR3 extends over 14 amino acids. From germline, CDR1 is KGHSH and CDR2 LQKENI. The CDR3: CASPPGGPGNTIYF. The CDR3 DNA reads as TGTGCCAGCCCACCCGGAGGGCCGGGAAACACCATATATTTT.

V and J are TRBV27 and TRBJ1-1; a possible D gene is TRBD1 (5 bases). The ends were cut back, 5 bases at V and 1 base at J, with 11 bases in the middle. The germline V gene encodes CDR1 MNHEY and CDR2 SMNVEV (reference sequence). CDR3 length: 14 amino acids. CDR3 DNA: TGTGCCAGCAGTAGAATGACAGAGAACACTGAAGCTTTCTTT. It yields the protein CASSRMTENTEAFF.

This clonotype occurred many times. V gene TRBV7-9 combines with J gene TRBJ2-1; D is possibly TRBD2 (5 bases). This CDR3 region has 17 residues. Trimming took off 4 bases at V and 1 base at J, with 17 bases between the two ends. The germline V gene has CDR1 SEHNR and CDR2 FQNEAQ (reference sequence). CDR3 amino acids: CASSSFRLAFSYNEQFF. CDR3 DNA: TGTGCCAGCAGCTCCTTCCGGCTAGCATTTTCCTACAATGAGCAGTTCTTC. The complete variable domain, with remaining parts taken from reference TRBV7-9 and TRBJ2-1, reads DTGVSQNPRHKITKRGQNVTFRCDPISEHNRLYWYRQTLGQGPEFLTYFQNEAQLEKSRLLSDRFSAERPKGSFSTLEIQRTEQGDSAMYLCASSSFRLAFSYNEQFFGPGTRLTVL.

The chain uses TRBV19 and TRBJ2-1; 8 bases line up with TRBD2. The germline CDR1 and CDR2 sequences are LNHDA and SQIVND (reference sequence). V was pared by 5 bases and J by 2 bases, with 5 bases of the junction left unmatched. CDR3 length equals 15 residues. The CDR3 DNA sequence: TGTGCCAGTAGTGTGCAAGCGGGAGCCTACAATGAGCAGTTCTTC. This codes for CASSVQAGAYNEQFF.

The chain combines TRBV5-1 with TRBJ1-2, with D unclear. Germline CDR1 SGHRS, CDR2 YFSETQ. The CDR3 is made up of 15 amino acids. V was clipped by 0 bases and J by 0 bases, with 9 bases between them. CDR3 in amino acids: CASSLARHTNYGYTF. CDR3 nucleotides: TGCGCCAGCAGCTTGGCCCGACACACTAACTATGGCTACACCTTC. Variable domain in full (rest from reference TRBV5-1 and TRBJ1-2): KAGVTQTPRYLIKTRGQQVTLSCSPISGHRSVSWYQQTPGQGLQFLFEYFSETQRNKGNFPGRFSGRQFSNSRSEMNVSTLELGDSALYLCASSLARHTNYGYTFGSGTRLTVV.

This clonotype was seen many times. The CDR3 protein is CSVLVGGNQPQHF. The CDR3 bases are TGCAGCGTTCTTGTGGGGGGCAATCAGCCCCAGCATTTT. The J gene is TRBJ1-5, the V gene TRBV29-1, with TRBD1 as a possible D gene (5 bases). Germline assignment: CDR1 SQVTM and CDR2 ANQGSEA. The CDR3 loop spans 13 amino acids. The germline V and J ends were trimmed by 5 bases and 2 bases, with 10 bases remaining between them.